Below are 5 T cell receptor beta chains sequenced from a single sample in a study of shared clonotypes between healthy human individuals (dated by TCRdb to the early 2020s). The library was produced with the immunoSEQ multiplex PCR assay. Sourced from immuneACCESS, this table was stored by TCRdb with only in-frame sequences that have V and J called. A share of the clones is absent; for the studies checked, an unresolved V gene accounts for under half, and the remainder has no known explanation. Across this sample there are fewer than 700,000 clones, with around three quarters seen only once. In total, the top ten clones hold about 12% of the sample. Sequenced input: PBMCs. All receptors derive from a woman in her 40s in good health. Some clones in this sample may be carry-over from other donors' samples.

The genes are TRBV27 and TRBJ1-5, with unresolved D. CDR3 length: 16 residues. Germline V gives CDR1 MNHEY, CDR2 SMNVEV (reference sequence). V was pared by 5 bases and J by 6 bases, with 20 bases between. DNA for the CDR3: TGTGCCAGCAGTACCCTCAAGGGCCCCCTGGGTCAGCCCCAGCATTTT. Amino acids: CASSTLKGPLGQPQHF.

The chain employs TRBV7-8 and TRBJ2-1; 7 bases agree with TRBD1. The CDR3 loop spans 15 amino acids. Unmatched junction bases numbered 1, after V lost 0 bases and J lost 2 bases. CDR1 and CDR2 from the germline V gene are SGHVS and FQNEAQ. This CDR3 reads CASSLAGQTYNEQFF. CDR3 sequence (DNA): TGTGCCAGCAGCTTAGCGGGACAGACCTACAATGAGCAGTTCTTC.

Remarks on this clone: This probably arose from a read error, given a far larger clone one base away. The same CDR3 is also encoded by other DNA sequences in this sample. CDR3 region: CSVERVSTEAFF. In nucleotides, the CDR3 is TGCAGCGTTGAACGGGTCAGCACTGAGGCTTTCTTT. This chain links TRBV29-1 with TRBJ1-1, with no clear D. Per the germline V gene, CDR1 is SQVTM and CDR2 is ANQGSEA. This CDR3 spans 12 amino acids. Drawing the rest from reference TRBV29-1 and TRBJ1-1, the complete variable domain is SAVISQKPSRDICQRGTSLTIQCQVDSQVTMMFWYRQQPGQSLTLIATANQGSEATYESGFVIDKFPISRPNLTFSTLTVSNMSPEDSSIYLCSVERVSTEAFFGQGTRLTVV.

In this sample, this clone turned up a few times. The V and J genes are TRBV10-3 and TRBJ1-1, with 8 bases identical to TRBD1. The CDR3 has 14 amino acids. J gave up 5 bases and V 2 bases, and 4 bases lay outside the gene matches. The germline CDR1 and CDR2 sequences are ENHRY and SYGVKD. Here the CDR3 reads CAISEGQGETEAFF. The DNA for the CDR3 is TGTGCCATCAGTGAGGGACAGGGAGAAACTGAAGCTTTCTTT.

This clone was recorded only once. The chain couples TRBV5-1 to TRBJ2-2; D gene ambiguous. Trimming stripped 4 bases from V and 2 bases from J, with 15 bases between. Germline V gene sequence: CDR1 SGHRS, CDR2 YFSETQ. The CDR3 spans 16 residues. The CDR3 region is CASSPRISPNTGELFF. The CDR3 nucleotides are TGCGCCAGCAGCCCCCGGATCTCCCCAAACACCGGGGAGCTGTTTTTT.